The rows below give T cell receptor beta chains drawn from one sample of a study of early T cells in non-severe SARS-CoV-2 infection. MiXCR, applied by TCRdb to the 5' RACE reads, yields one record per CDR3 protein. Of some 70,000 distinct CDR3 sequences listed, 9% to 15% are singletons. Input material: whole blood. These receptors were obtained from an adult who was a healthcare worker with PCR-confirmed SARS-CoV-2 infection or an uninfected control (not recorded which). CDR3s include the opening cysteine and the closing phenylalanine or tryptophan. The D gene is left open where the match is weak. Some rows have no size entry. The others give once, few or many, or a class for an expanded clone.

V	D	J	size	DNA	CDR3
TRBV9	.	TRBJ1-2	few	TGTGCCAGCAGCCTCGATCCTAGGAGCGGCTACACCTTC	CASSLDPRSGYTF
TRBV19	.	TRBJ1-2	many	TGTGCCACTTGGGGACACGGCCCCTATGGCTACACCTTC	CATWGHGPYGYTF
TRBV7-9	.	TRBJ2-5	many	TGTGCCAGCAGCTATCAAGAGACCCAGTACTTC	CASSYQETQYF
TRBV10-2	TRBD1	TRBJ2-6	few	TGCGCCAGCACTCTAACCGACAGGGGCCCACCTTCTGGGGCCAACGTCCTGACTTTC	CASTLTDRGPPSGANVLTF
TRBV20-1	TRBD2	TRBJ2-5	many	TGCAGTGCTATCGGACTAGCGGGGAGCGGGGAGACCCAGTACTTC	CSAIGLAGSGETQYF
TRBV7-9	.	TRBJ1-3	few	TGTGCCAGCAGCCAATCGGAAGGGGCCCTGTTTGGAAACACCATATATTTT	CASSQSEGALFGNTIYF
TRBV7-2	TRBD2	TRBJ2-3	few	TGTGCCAGCAGCTTAATTCTCGTAACTAGCGGTTACACAGATACGCAGTATTTT	CASSLILVTSGYTDTQYF
TRBV28	.	TRBJ2-5	.	TGTGCCACCCTCTGGGAGACCCAGTACTTC	CATLWETQYF
TRBV6-2/TRBV6-3	.	TRBJ2-1	.	TGTGCCAGCAGCTCTCCCAACGGTGAGCAGTTCTTC	CASSSPNGEQFF
TRBV5-1	TRBD1	TRBJ1-2	.	TGCGCCAGCAGCCAGGGACAGGGCTATGGCTACACCTTC	CASSQGQGYGYTF
TRBV12-3/TRBV12-4	.	TRBJ2-1	many	TGTGCCAGCAGTCCTCAGGAGAGAGCGACCTCCAATGAGCAGTTCTTC	CASSPQERATSNEQFF
TRBV20-1	.	TRBJ1-1	.	TGCAGTGCTAGAGGGGGCGCGGCCACTGAAGCTTTCTTT	CSARGGAATEAFF
TRBV18	.	TRBJ1-5	many	TGTGCCAGCTCCAAAGGGGAGGGTTTGGTCAATCAGCCCCAGCATTTT	CASSKGEGLVNQPQHF
TRBV3-1	.	TRBJ2-7	many	TGTGCCAGCTCGCCGGGGACGTCTTACTACGAGCAGTACTTC	CASSPGTSYYEQYF
TRBV7-9	.	TRBJ1-3	many	TGTGCCAGCAGCTTCCTCATGGGGACGTCTGGAAACACCATATATTTT	CASSFLMGTSGNTIYF
TRBV11-2	TRBD2	TRBJ2-7	.	TGTGCCAGCAGCTTAGTAGGTAGAAGCGGGAACGTTCTCGCCTACGAGCAGTACTTC	CASSLVGRSGNVLAYEQYF
TRBV20-1	TRBD2	TRBJ2-7	.	TGCAGTGCTTCCCCCAGCGGGAGGAACTACGAGCAGTACTTC	CSASPSGRNYEQYF
TRBV29-1	.	TRBJ1-3	.	TGCAGCGTTAGGCCGGGCGGTCCGGCAAACACCATATATTTT	CSVRPGGPANTIYF
TRBV9	.	TRBJ2-1	many	TGTGCCAGCAGCGTAGCGGGTGCGGACAATGAGCAGTTCTTC	CASSVAGADNEQFF
TRBV10-3	.	TRBJ2-1	few	TGTGCCATCAGTGAGTCGATTGCGGCCTCCTACAATGAGCAGTTCTTC	CAISESIAASYNEQFF
TRBV2	TRBD1	TRBJ2-2	few	TGTGCCAGCAGTGTCCCGACAGGGGCGGGCGGGGAGCTGTTTTTT	CASSVPTGAGGELFF
TRBV5-6	TRBD1	TRBJ2-7	few	TGTGCCAGCAGCTTTGGACAGGGGGCGGGAGAGCAGTACTTC	CASSFGQGAGEQYF
TRBV30	.	TRBJ2-7	.	TGTGCCTGGAGTGTGCCAGGGAGCTCCTACGAGCAGTACTTC	CAWSVPGSSYEQYF
TRBV7-5	.	TRBJ1-1	.	.	CISVSEARRTCLSPEAFF
TRBV20-1	TRBD2	TRBJ2-7	many	TGCAGTGCTCCCTCCGGGGCCCCTGGCGGGAGAGTCGAAGAGCAGTACTTC	CSAPSGAPGGRVEEQYF
TRBV7-8	TRBD2	TRBJ2-1	many	TGTGCCATCTCCCCCACAGGGCTAGCGGGAGGGGATGAGCAGTTCTTC	CAISPTGLAGGDEQFF
TRBV20-1	TRBD1	TRBJ2-1	.	TGCAGTGCTAGAGGGGGCAGGGGGAGCGACAATGAGCAGTTCTTC	CSARGGRGSDNEQFF
TRBV12-3/TRBV12-4	.	TRBJ2-1	many	TGTGCCAGCAGTTGGGAAAGCTCGGACAATGAGCAGTTCTTC	CASSWESSDNEQFF
TRBV6-5	TRBD2	TRBJ2-5	many	TGTGCCAGCAGCATCGGGACTAGCGGGCAAGAGACCCAGTACTTC	CASSIGTSGQETQYF
TRBV3-1	.	TRBJ1-2	few	TGTGCCAGCAGCCAACAGGGAGCTAACTATGGCTACACCTTC	CASSQQGANYGYTF
TRBV20-1	TRBD1	TRBJ1-2	many	TGCAGTGCCCTGCCCCGGGACAGGGGGCCCGGCTACACCTTC	CSALPRDRGPGYTF
TRBV6-1	TRBD2	TRBJ2-1	.	TGTGCCAGCAGTGCTGAGGGAGGGCCGCGGGATGAGCAGTTCTTC	CASSAEGGPRDEQFF
TRBV12-3/TRBV12-4	TRBD1	TRBJ1-4	many	TGTGCCAGCAGTTCAACCGGACAGGGGGCACCTGAAAAACTGTTTTTT	CASSSTGQGAPEKLFF
TRBV5-4	.	TRBJ1-1	many	TGTGCCAGCACTCTGGGGGGGGCTGCGTACACTGAAGCTTTCTTT	CASTLGGAAYTEAFF
TRBV7-8	.	TRBJ2-7	.	TGTGCCAGCAGCCTAAAAGGAGCCTACGAGCTGTACTTC	CASSLKGAYELYF
TRBV2	.	TRBJ2-7	few	TGTGCCAGCAGTCAACCGCCCGGGATCTACGAGCAGTACTTC	CASSQPPGIYEQYF
TRBV28	TRBD1	TRBJ2-7	many	TGTGCCAGCAGACCTCGACAGGGGGACTACGAGCAGTACTTC	CASRPRQGDYEQYF
TRBV12-3/TRBV12-4	TRBD1	TRBJ1-4	.	TGTGCCAGCAGCCAAGGGGACAGGGGTAGGGAAAAACTGTTTTTT	CASSQGDRGREKLFF
TRBV10-2	.	TRBJ1-5	many	TGCGCCAGCAGCCCGACAGATAGCAATCAGCCCCAGCATTTT	CASSPTDSNQPQHF
TRBV6-6	TRBD2	TRBJ2-3	many	TGTGCCAGCACCCTACTAGCGGGAGTCGCAGATACGCAGTATTTT	CASTLLAGVADTQYF
TRBV28	.	TRBJ1-5	many	TGTGCCAGCAGTAAAAAGATGGGAGCCCAGCATTTT	CASSKKMGAQHF
TRBV6-4	TRBD1	TRBJ2-3	many	TGTGCCAGCAGTGACTCGGGGACAGGGGTAGATACGCAGTATTTT	CASSDSGTGVDTQYF
TRBV2	TRBD1	TRBJ1-5	many	TGTGCCAGCGAGTTAGGGACAGGGGACAATCAGCCCCAGCATTTT	CASELGTGDNQPQHF